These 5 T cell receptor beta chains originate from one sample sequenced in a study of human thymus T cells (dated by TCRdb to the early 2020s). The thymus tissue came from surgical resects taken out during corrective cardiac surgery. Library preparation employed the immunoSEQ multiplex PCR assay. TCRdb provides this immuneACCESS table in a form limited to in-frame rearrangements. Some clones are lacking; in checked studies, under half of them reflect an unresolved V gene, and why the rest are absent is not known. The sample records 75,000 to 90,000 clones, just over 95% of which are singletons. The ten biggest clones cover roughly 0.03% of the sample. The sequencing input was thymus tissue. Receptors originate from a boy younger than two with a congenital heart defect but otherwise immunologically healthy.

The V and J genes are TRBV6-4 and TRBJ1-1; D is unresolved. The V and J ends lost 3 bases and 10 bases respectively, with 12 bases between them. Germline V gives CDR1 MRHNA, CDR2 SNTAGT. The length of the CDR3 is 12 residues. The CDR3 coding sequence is TGTGCCAGCAGTGAGTCGGGCCGCGCAGCTTTCTTT. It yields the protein CASSESGRAAFF.

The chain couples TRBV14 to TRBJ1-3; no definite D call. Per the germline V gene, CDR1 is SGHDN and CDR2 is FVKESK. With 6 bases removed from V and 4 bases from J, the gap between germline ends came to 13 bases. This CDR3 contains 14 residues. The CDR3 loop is CASRAARKGNTIYF. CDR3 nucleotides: TGTGCCAGCAGGGCTGCCAGGAAAGGAAACACCATATATTTT.

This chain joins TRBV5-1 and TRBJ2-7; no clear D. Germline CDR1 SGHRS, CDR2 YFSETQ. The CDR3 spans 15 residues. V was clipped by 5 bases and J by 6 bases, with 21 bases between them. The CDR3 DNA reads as TGCGCCAGCAGGGTTGGGCAGAAGATCGCCGCCGAGCAGTACTTC. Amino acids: CASRVGQKIAAEQYF.

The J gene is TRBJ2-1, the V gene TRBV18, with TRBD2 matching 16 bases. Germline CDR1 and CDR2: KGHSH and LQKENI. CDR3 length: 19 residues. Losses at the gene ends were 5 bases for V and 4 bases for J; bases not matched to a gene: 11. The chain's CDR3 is CASSTTGTSGRARYNEQFF. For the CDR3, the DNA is TGTGCCAGCTCAACTACCGGGACTAGCGGGAGGGCCAGGTACAATGAGCAGTTCTTC.

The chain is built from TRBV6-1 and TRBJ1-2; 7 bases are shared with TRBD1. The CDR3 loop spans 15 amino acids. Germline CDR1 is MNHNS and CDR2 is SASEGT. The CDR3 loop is CAAGGPSGTAYGYTF. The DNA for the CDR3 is TGTGCAGCCGGGGGCCCCTCCGGGACAGCTTATGGCTACACCTTC.